This note documents a single T cell receptor beta chain sequence. The data were obtained in a study of T cell responses to AZD1222 COVID-19 vaccine. The table came from immunoSEQ multiplex PCR; TCRdb's copy has only in-frame clones and leaves some out. There are fewer than 120,000 clones in the sample; around 85% occur only once, and 3.5% to 5% lies in the top ten. V lost 1 base, J lost 3 bases, and 18 bases lay in between. From germline, CDR1 is SGHTA and CDR2 FQGNSA. The CDR3 has 18 residues. The material was peripheral blood, obtained on day 0 of AZD1222 vaccination. V gene TRBV7-2 combines with J gene TRBJ1-4; D call uncertain. The TCR sequence derives from an adult in good health. For the CDR3, the DNA is TGTGCCAGCAGCTTAGTCGGGCCGTCCTCGGCGCCTAATGAAAAACTGTTTTTT. Its protein product is CASSLVGPSSAPNEKLFF. Supplemented by reference TRBV7-2 and TRBJ1-4, the full variable domain reads GAGVSQSPSNKVTEKGKDVELRCDPISGHTALYWYRQSLGQGLEFLIYFQGNSAPDKSGLPSDRFSAERTGGSVSTLTIQRTQQEDSAVYLCASSLVGPSSAPNEKLFFGSGTQLSVL.